Following are 3 T cell receptor beta chains from one sample sequenced in a study of early T cells in non-severe SARS-CoV-2 infection. TCRdb reprocessed the 5' RACE reads via MiXCR and lists one record per CDR3 protein. The sample comprises about 130,000 distinct CDR3 sequences, more than 13% of which are singletons, and around a fifth rests with the top ten. Sequenced material: whole blood. Receptors originate from an adult who was a healthcare worker with PCR-confirmed SARS-CoV-2 infection or an uninfected control (not recorded which).

A single count supports this clonotype. A junction boundary mismatches the germline segment, possibly from a read error. The V and J genes are TRBV29-1 and TRBJ2-3; TRBD2 matches at 9 bases. The CDR3 has 16 amino acids. Germline CDR1 SQVTM, CDR2 ANQGSEA. CDR3 in DNA: TGCAGCGTTGAAGATCGGATAGCGGGGGAGACAGTTACGCAGTATTTT. As protein: CSVEDRIAGETVTQYF.

A few counts support this clonotype. The V and J genes are TRBV6-6 and TRBJ2-3; D is perhaps TRBD1 (6 bases). Trimming stripped 5 bases from V and 0 bases from J, with 18 bases between. Germline CDR1 MNHNY, CDR2 SVGAGI (reference sequence). The CDR3 covers 17 residues. In DNA, the CDR3 is TGTGCCAGCAGTGACCGACAGGCCGGTGCTAGCACAGATACGCAGTATTTT. This codes for CASSDRQAGASTDTQYF.

The rearrangement uses TRBV15 and TRBJ2-5; TRBD1 agrees at 7 bases. The CDR3 contains 13 residues. CDR1 and CDR2 (germline): LNHNV, YYDKDF (reference sequence). The trim removed 5 bases at V and 2 bases at J, leaving 2 bases unmatched. Here the CDR3 reads CATSRRGQETQYF. CDR3 DNA: TGTGCCACCAGCCGCAGGGGGCAAGAGACCCAGTACTTC.